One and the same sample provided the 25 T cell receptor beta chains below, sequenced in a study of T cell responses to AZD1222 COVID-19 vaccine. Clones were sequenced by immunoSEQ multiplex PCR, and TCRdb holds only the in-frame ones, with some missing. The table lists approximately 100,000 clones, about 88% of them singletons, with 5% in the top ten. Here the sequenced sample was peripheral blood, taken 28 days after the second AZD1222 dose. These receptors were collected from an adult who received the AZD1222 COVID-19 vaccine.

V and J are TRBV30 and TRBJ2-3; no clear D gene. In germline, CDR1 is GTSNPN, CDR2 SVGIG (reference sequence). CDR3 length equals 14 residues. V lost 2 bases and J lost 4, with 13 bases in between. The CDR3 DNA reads TGTGCCTGGAGTCTACACCCGTTGTCAGATACGCAGTATTTT. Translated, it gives CAWSLHPLSDTQYF.

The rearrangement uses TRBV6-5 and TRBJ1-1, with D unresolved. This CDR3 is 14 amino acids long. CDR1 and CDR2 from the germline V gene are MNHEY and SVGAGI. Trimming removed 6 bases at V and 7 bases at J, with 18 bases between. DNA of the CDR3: TGTGCCAGCAGAATGTCTGCCCTCGGATTTGAAGCTTTCTTT. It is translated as CASRMSALGFEAFF.

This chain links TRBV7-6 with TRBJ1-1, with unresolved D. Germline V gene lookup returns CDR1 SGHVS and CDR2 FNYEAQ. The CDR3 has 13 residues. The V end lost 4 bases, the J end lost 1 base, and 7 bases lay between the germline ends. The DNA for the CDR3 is TGTGCCAGCAGCTCCTCGGGGAACACTGAAGCTTTCTTT. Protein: CASSSSGNTEAFF.

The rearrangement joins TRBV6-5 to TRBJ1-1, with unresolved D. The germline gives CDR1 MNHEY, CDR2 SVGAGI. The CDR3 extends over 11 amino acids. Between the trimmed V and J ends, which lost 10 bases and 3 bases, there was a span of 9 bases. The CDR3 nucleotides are TGTGCCACCTATAGGGACACTGAAGCTTTCTTT. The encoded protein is CATYRDTEAFF.

The CDR3: CASSPGGPRGTEAFF. DNA for the CDR3: TGTGCCAGCTCACCAGGGGGACCAAGGGGAACTGAAGCTTTCTTT. The chain links TRBV18 to TRBJ1-1, with a possible D match to TRBD1 (5 bases). The germline V gene encodes CDR1 KGHSH and CDR2 LQKENI. V gave up 2 bases and J gave up 5 bases, with 15 bases separating them. This CDR3 has 15 residues. The full variable domain, its missing parts supplied by reference TRBV18 and TRBJ1-1, is NAGVMQNPRHLVRRRGQEARLRCSPMKGHSHVYWYRQLPEEGLKFMVYLQKENIIDESGMPKERFSAEFPKEGPSILRIQQVVRGDSAAYFCASSPGGPRGTEAFFGQGTRLTVV.

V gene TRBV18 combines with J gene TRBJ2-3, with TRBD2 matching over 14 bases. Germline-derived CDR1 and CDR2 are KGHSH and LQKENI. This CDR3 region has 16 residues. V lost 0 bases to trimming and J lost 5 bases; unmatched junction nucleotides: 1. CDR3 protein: CASSPPGLAGVDTQYF. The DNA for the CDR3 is TGTGCCAGCTCACCACCGGGACTAGCGGGGGTAGATACGCAGTATTTT. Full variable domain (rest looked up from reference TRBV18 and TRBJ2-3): NAGVMQNPRHLVRRRGQEARLRCSPMKGHSHVYWYRQLPEEGLKFMVYLQKENIIDESGMPKERFSAEFPKEGPSILRIQQVVRGDSAAYFCASSPPGLAGVDTQYFGPGTRLTVL.

The CDR3 bases are TGTGCCACCAGCAGAGACAAACAGCTATATCAGCCCCAGCATTTT. Translating it yields CATSRDKQLYQPQHF. This rearrangement joins TRBV15 to TRBJ1-5, with D unclear. The CDR3 totals 15 residues. The germline CDR1 and CDR2 sequences are LNHNV and YYDKDF (reference sequence). V lost 0 bases, J lost 5 bases, and 11 bases lay in between.

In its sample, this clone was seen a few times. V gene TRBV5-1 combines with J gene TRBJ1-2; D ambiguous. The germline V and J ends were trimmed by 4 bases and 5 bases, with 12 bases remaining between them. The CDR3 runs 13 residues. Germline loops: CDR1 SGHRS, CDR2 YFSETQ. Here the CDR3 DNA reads TGCGCCAGCAGCCCCGACGGTCGTTATGGCTACACCTTC. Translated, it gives CASSPDGRYGYTF.

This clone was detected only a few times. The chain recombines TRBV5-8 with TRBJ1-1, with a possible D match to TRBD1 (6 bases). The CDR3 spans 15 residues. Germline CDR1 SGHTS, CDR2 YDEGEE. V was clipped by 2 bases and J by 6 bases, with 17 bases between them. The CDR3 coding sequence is TGTGCCAGCAGCTTTTCCGGGACACACGAGTCTGAAGCTTTCTTT. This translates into CASSFSGTHESEAFF.

As DNA, the CDR3 is TGCGCCAGCAGCCGAAGCGGGCTTGACACAGATACGCAGTATTTT. Residues: CASSRSGLDTDTQYF. The rearrangement uses TRBV5-1 and TRBJ2-3; D is possibly TRBD2 (6 bases). Germline V CDR1 and CDR2: SGHRS, YFSETQ. This CDR3 has 15 residues. V lost 4 bases and J 2 bases, leaving 14 bases between the germline ends.

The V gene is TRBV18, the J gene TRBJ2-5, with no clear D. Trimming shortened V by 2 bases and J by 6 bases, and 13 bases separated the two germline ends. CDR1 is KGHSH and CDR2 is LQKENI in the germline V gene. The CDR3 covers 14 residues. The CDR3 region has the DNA TGTGCCAGCTCACCATACGATAGCCCGAAGACCCAGTACTTC. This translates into CASSPYDSPKTQYF.

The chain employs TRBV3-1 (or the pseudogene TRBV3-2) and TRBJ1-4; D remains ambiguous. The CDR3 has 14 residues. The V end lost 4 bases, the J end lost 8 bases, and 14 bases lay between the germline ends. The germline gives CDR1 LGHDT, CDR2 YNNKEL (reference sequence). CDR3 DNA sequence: TGTGCCAGCAGCCTTGGCGGTTCGAGGGAAAAACTGTTTTTT. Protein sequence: CASSLGGSREKLFF.

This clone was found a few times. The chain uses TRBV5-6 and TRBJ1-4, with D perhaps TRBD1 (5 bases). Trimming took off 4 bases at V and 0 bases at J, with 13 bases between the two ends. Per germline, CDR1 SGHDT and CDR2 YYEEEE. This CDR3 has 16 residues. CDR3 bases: TGTGCCAGCAGCACATGGACACTTTCAACTAATGAAAAACTGTTTTTT. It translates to CASSTWTLSTNEKLFF. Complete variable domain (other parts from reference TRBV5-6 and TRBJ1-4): DAGVTQSPTHLIKTRGQQVTLRCSPKSGHDTVSWYQQALGQGPQFIFQYYEEEERQRGNFPDRFSGHQFPNYSSELNVNALLLGDSALYLCASSTWTLSTNEKLFFGSGTQLSVL.

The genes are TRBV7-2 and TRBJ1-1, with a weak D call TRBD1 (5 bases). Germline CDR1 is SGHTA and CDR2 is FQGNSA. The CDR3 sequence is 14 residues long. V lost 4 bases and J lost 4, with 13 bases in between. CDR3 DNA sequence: TGTGCCAGCAGCTCTTTAGCAGGGCTCACTGAAGCTTTCTTT. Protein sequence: CASSSLAGLTEAFF. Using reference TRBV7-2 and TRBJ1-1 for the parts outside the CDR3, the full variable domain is GAGVSQSPSNKVTEKGKDVELRCDPISGHTALYWYRQSLGQGLEFLIYFQGNSAPDKSGLPSDRFSAERTGGSVSTLTIQRTQQEDSAVYLCASSSLAGLTEAFFGQGTRLTVV.

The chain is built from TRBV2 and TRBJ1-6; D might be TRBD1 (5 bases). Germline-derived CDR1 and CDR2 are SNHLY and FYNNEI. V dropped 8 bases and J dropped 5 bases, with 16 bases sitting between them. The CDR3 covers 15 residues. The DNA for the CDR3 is TGTGCCAGCCGGCGGGACGCTAATAATAATTCACCCCTCCACTTT. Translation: CASRRDANNNSPLHF.

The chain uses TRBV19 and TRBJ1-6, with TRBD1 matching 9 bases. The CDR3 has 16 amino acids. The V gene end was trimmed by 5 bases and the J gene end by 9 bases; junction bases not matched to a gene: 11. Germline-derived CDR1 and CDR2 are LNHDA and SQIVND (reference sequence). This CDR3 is CASSSRGQGRASPLHF. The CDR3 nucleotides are TGTGCCAGTAGTTCTCGGGGACAGGGCCGCGCTTCACCCCTCCACTTT. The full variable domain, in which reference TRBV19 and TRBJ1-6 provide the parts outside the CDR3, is DGGITQSPKYLFRKEGQNVTLSCEQNLNHDAMYWYRQDPGQGLRLIYYSQIVNDFQKGDIAEGYSVSREKKESFPLTVTSAQKNPTAFYLCASSSRGQGRASPLHFGNGTRLTVT.

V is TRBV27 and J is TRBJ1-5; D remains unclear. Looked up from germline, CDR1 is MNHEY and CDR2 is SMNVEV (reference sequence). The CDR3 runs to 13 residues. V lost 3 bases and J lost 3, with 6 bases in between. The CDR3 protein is CASSFSYNQPQHF. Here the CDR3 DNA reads TGTGCCAGCAGTTTCAGTTACAATCAGCCCCAGCATTTT.

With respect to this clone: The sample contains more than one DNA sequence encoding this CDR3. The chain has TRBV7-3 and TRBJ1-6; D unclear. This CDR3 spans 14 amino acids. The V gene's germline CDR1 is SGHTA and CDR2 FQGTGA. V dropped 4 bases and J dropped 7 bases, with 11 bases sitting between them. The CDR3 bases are TGTGCCAGCAGCTCATCTGGAGGGAATTCACCCCTCCACTTT. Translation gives CASSSSGGNSPLHF.

Here the CDR3 reads CASHLSGTGNGYTF. For the CDR3, the DNA is TGCGCCAGCCACCTCTCCGGGACAGGGAATGGCTACACCTTC. The chain recombines TRBV5-1 with TRBJ1-2; TRBD1 matches 9 bases. The J segment lost 6 bases and the V segment lost 7 bases, leaving 10 bases of the junction unmatched. Germline CDR1 and CDR2: SGHRS and YFSETQ. The CDR3 sequence is 14 residues long.

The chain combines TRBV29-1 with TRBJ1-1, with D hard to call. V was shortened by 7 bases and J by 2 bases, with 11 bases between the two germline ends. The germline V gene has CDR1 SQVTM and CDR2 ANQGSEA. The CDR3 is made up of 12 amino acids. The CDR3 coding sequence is TGCAGCGCCGGACGGTCCAACACTGAAGCTTTCTTT. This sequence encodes CSAGRSNTEAFF.

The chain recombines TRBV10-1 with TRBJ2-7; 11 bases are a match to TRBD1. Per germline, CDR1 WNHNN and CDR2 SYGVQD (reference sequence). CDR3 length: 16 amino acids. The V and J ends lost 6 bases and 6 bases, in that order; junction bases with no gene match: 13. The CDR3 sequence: CASSESRDRGVREQYF. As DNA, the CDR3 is TGCGCCAGCAGCGAGAGCAGGGACAGGGGGGTTCGCGAGCAGTACTTC.

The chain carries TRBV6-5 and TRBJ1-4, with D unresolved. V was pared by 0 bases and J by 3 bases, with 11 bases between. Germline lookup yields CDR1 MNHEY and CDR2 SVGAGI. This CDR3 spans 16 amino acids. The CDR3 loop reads CASSYSNLPPNEKLFF. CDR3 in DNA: TGTGCCAGCAGTTACTCAAATTTGCCGCCTAATGAAAAACTGTTTTTT.

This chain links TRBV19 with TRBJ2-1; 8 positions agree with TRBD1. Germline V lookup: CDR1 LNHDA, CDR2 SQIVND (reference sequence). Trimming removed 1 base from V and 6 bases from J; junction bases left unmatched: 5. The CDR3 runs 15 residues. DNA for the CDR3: TGTGCCAGTAGTATAGTGCAGACAGGGGTCAATGAGCAGTTCTTC. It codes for CASSIVQTGVNEQFF.

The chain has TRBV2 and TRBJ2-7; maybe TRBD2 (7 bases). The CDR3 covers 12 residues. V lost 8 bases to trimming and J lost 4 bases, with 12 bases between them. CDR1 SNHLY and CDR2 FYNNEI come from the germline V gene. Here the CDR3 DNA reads TGTGCCAGCGGGAGGGGGTGGTACGAGCAGTACTTC. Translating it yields CASGRGWYEQYF.

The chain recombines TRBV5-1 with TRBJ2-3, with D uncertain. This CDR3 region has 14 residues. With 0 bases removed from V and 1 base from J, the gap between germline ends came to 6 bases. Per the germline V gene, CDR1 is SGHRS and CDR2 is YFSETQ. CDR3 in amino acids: CASSLGGRTDTQYF. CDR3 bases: TGCGCCAGCAGCTTGGGCGGACGCACAGATACGCAGTATTTT. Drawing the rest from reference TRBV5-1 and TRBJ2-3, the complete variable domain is KAGVTQTPRYLIKTRGQQVTLSCSPISGHRSVSWYQQTPGQGLQFLFEYFSETQRNKGNFPGRFSGRQFSNSRSEMNVSTLELGDSALYLCASSLGGRTDTQYFGPGTRLTVL.